This T cell receptor (beta chain) was documented in a study of T cells in localized non-small cell lung cancer. Whole-study findings and limits: Heterogeneity remains possible, as sequencing covered one tumor region only. Uninvolved adjacent lung showed the highest T cell clonality, exceeding tumor. A denser population of T cells in blood accompanied longer overall survival.

This clone was counted a single time. Its antigen remains unknown. This CDR3 is 16 amino acids long. CDR1 and CDR2 from the germline V gene are MNHEY and SMNVEV (reference sequence). With V trimmed by 1 base and J by 3 bases, 5 bases remained unmatched. Clones were sequenced by immunoSEQ multiplex PCR, and TCRdb holds only the in-frame ones, with some missing. The sample holds over 30,000 clones, 88% seen once. The TCR originated in a woman between 35 and 75 years old with stage I lung adenocarcinoma. The material was peripheral blood, obtained before any cancer treatment. The chain recombines TRBV27 with TRBJ1-4; 7 bases agree with TRBD1. CDR3 in amino acids: CASSLLRGLANEKLFF. The CDR3 DNA sequence: TGTGCCAGCAGTTTATTAAGGGGGCTAGCTAATGAAAAACTGTTTTTT.